A selection of T cell receptor beta chains follows, all from one sample in a study of blood T cell repertoires in COVID-19. Using immunoSEQ multiplex PCR, the repertoire was profiled, and TCRdb retains in-frame clones only, with some absent. The sample contains 110,000 to 150,000 clones, 65% to 85% of which appear only once. Material for sequencing was peripheral blood. The receptor set was obtained from a woman between 50 and 59 years old with acute or convalescent COVID-19. Each CDR3 is given with its conserved first and last residue. Each record gives: V gene, clone size, J gene, D gene, CDR3 DNA, CDR3 protein. D genes are given only for firm matches. A row's size may be missing; if present it is once, few, many or a size class.

>TRBV4-2|once|TRBJ1-3|TRBD1
TGTGCCAGCAGCCCCACAGGGGACTCTGGAAACACCATATATTTT
CASSPTGDSGNTIYF
>TRBV7-9|-|TRBJ1-1|-
TGTGCCAGCAAGACGCTCGGGGCTGAAGCTTTCTTT
CASKTLGAEAFF
>TRBV29-1|-|TRBJ2-3|TRBD2
TGCAGCGTTGTGGGGACTAGTGCGGTCGATACGCAGTATTTT
CSVVGTSAVDTQYF
>TRBV6-6|-|TRBJ1-6|TRBD1
TGTGCCAGCAGTCATAGCCCAAGACAGGGGGCGGGATCACCCCTCCACTTT
CASSHSPRQGAGSPLHF
>TRBV28|-|TRBJ2-1|-
TGTGCCAGCGGGCTACAGGATAGGGGATACTCCTACAATGAGCAGTTCTTC
CASGLQDRGYSYNEQFF
>TRBV7-9|-|TRBJ1-2|-
TGTGCCAGCAGCTTCGAGGACTATGGCTACACCTTC
CASSFEDYGYTF
>TRBV6-6|-|TRBJ2-3|-
TGTGCCAGCAGTTACGATACCCTGAGGACTGTAGATACGCAGTATTTT
CASSYDTLRTVDTQYF
>TRBV7-9|-|TRBJ1-1|-
TGTGCCAGCAGCTTATATCAGGGAACCACTGAAGCTTTCTTT
CASSLYQGTTEAFF
>TRBV11-2|-|TRBJ2-5|-
TGTGCCAGCAGCTTGTTTCTTGTAGAGACCCAGTACTTC
CASSLFLVETQYF
>TRBV7-6|few|TRBJ1-1|-
TGTGCCAGCAGCCGGAGTCCAAACACTGAAGCTTTCTTT
CASSRSPNTEAFF
>TRBV21-1|-|TRBJ2-1|-
TGTGCCAGCACCCCCGACAGGGCAAGGGGGCACAATGAGCAGTTCTTC
CASTPDRARGHNEQFF
>TRBV20-1|-|TRBJ1-5|TRBD1
TGCAGTGCTAGTGGGGGACAGGGACAGGATCAGCCCCAGCATTTT
CSASGGQGQDQPQHF
>TRBV28|once|TRBJ1-5|TRBD1
TGTGCCAGCAGTTCAGCCGGGACAGGGACTCGTAGCAATCAGCCCCAGCATTTT
CASSSAGTGTRSNQPQHF
>TRBV10-1|few|TRBJ1-1|-
TGCGCCAGCAGTGAGGTTTGCTTTCCTAAGATGAACACTGAAGCTTTCTTT
CASSEVCFPKMNTEAFF
>TRBV6-6|-|TRBJ2-3|TRBD2
TGTGCCAGCACTGACAGGGGTAGCGGGGGGGATACGCAGTATTTT
CASTDRGSGGDTQYF
>TRBV28|-|TRBJ2-6|-
TGTGCCAGCAGTTCCCCCGGGGGGCAGCGCTCTGGGGCCAACGTCCTGACTTTC
CASSSPGGQRSGANVLTF
>TRBV5-6|-|TRBJ2-7|-
TGTGCCAGCAGCTTGAACGCAGCGACCCCCTACGAGCAGTACTTC
CASSLNAATPYEQYF
>TRBV9|-|TRBJ2-7|-
TGTGCCAGCAGCGAGAAGACGGGGAGCTCCTACGAGCAGTACTTC
CASSEKTGSSYEQYF
>TRBV13|-|TRBJ1-1|TRBD1
TGTGCCAGCAGCGGAGGACAGGTGTTGAACACTGAAGCTTTCTTT
CASSGGQVLNTEAFF
>TRBV29-1|-|TRBJ2-1|TRBD2
TGCAGCGCCGGGGGACTAGCGGCCAATGAGCAGTTCTTC
CSAGGLAANEQFF
>TRBV18|-|TRBJ1-1|TRBD1
TGTGCCAGCTCACGCGGACAGGGTGACACTGAAGCTTTCTTT
CASSRGQGDTEAFF
>TRBV14|-|TRBJ1-6|-
TGTGCCAGCAGCCAAGAACAGGGAATCTATTCACCCCTCCACTTT
CASSQEQGIYSPLHF
>TRBV28|-|TRBJ2-2|TRBD1
TGTGCCAGCAGGGGACAGGGTCAGGACACCGGGGAGCTGTTTTTT
CASRGQGQDTGELFF
>TRBV6-1|once|TRBJ1-4|TRBD1
TGTGCCAGCAGTGGGACAGGGAGGAGGAGTAGTGAAAAACTGTTTTTT
CASSGTGRRSSEKLFF